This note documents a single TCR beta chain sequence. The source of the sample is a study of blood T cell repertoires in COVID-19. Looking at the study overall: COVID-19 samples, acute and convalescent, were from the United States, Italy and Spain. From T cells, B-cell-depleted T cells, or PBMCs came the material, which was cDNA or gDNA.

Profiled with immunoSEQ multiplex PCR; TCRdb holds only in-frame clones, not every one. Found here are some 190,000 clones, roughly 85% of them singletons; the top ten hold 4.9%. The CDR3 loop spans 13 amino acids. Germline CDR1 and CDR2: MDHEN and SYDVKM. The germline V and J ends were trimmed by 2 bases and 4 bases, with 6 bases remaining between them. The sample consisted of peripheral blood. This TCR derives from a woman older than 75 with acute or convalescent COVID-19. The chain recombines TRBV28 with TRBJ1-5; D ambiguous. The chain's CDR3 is CASSLQRNQPQHF. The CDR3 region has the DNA TGTGCCAGCAGTTTACAGCGTAATCAGCCCCAGCATTTT.